This T cell receptor beta chain was identified during a study of blood T cell repertoires in COVID-19. This clone was detected only once. Ages ranged from about 18 to 100 years, with residence in some 25 US areas. Cohort placement rested on clinical history that participants reported themselves. The CDR3 runs to 12 residues. The germline V gene encodes CDR1 MNHEY and CDR2 SMNVEV (reference sequence). Trimming took off 5 bases at V and 3 bases at J, with 6 bases between the two ends. Profiled with immunoSEQ multiplex PCR; TCRdb holds only in-frame clones, not every one. The top ten clones hold 3.5% to 5% of a sample with around 320,000 clones, roughly 89% of them seen once.

The clonotype was recovered from a woman aged 18-35 years with acute COVID-19. Input material: PBMCs or T cells enriched from blood (not recorded which). The rearrangement uses TRBV27 and TRBJ2-3; D unresolved. The CDR3 reads CASSQTTDTQYF. CDR3 nucleotides: TGTGCCAGCAGTCAGACAACAGATACGCAGTATTTT.